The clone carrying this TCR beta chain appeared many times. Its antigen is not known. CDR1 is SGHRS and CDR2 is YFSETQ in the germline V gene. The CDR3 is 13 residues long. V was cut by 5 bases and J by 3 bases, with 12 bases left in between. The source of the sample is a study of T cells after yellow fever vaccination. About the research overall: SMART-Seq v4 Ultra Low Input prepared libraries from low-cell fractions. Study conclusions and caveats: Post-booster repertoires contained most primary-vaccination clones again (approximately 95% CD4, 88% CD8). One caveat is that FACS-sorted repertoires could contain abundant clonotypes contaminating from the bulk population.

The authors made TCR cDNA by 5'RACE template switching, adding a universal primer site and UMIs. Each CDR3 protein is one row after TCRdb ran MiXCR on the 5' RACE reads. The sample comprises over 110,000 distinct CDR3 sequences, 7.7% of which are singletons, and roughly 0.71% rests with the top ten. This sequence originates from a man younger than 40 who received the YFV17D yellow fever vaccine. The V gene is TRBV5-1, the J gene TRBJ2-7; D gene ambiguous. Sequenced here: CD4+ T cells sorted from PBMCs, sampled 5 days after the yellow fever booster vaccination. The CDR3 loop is CASRESQFYEQYF. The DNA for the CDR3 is TGCGCCAGCAGGGAGTCACAGTTCTACGAGCAGTACTTC.